Shown below are 19 T cell receptor beta chains from a single sample sequenced in a study of CD8+CD57+ T cells in acquired aplastic anemia. The use of genomic DNA as template underpinned the TCR beta VDJ and CDR3 profiling. TCRdb fed the reads into MiXCR, producing one record per CDR3 protein. The sample includes approximately 200,000 distinct CDR3 sequences, roughly 55% of them seen just once. The sample comprised sorted CD4+, CD8+, or CD8+CD57+ T cells (not recorded which) from PBMCs. These receptors were taken from a human donor in good health.

Turning to this clonotype: A much larger clone lies one base from this, so it may be a read error. CDR3 amino acids: CASSQATSGGSPHGQYF. CDR3 in DNA: TGTGCCAGCAGCCAAGCGACTAGCGGGGGTTCCCCACACGGGCAGTACTTC. V usage is TRBV3-1 and J usage is TRBJ2-7; 12 bases line up with TRBD2. This CDR3 region has 17 residues. The germline CDR1 and CDR2 sequences are LGHDT and YNNKEL (reference sequence). After removal of 1 base from V and 9 bases from J, the junction contained 13 bases not matched to a gene.

The chain employs TRBV7-2 and TRBJ2-1; TRBD2 matches 7 bases. The V segment lost 5 bases and the J segment 4 bases; nucleotides outside the gene matches: 14. The germline V gene encodes CDR1 SGHTA and CDR2 FQGNSA. This CDR3 has 17 residues. The CDR3: CASSALWTRQTYNEQFF. DNA for the CDR3: TGTGCCAGCAGCGCCCTTTGGACTAGGCAGACTTACAATGAGCAGTTCTTC.

This clonotype has at least ten counts. The genes are TRBV20-1 and TRBJ2-1; D might be TRBD1 (5 bases). CDR1 is DFQATT, CDR2 SNEGSKA, per germline (reference sequence). The CDR3 runs to 15 residues. Trimming removed 0 bases from V and 4 bases from J, with 13 bases in between. Here the CDR3 reads CSARDQKGFYNEQFF. CDR3 bases: TGCAGTGCTAGAGATCAAAAGGGGTTTTACAATGAGCAGTTCTTC.

This sequence joins TRBV7-3 and TRBJ1-6; 11 nucleotides line up with TRBD1. The germline V gene encodes CDR1 SGHTA and CDR2 FQGTGA. The CDR3 length is 14 residues. J gave up 7 bases and V 6 bases, and 2 bases lay outside the gene matches. The CDR3 spells CASRRTGGNSPLHF. The CDR3, as DNA: TGTGCCAGCAGGAGGACAGGGGGCAATTCACCCCTCCACTTT.

To note about this clonotype: No conserved phenylalanine or tryptophan is present at the end of the CDR3, so a read error is the likely explanation. The J gene is TRBJ1-2, the V gene TRBV4-1; D uncertain. The CDR3 is 13 amino acids. V was shortened by 0 bases and J by 7 bases, with 9 bases between the two germline ends. Looked up from germline, CDR1 is MGHRA and CDR2 is YSYEKL. As DNA, the CDR3 is TGCGCCAGCAGCCAAGATGGACGGGGTGGCTACACCTTG. The encoded protein is CASSQDGRGGYTL.

This chain connects TRBV7-2 to TRBJ2-3, with TRBD2 matching over 8 bases. Unmatched junction bases numbered 6, after V lost 3 bases and J lost 1 base. In germline, CDR1 is SGHTA, CDR2 FQGNSA. This CDR3 spans 16 amino acids. The CDR3 nucleotides read TGTGCCAGCAGCTTCCCTGACGGGGGGGGCACAGATACGCAGTATTTT. It yields the protein CASSFPDGGGTDTQYF.

About this clonotype itself: Just one base apart from a much larger clone, this may be a read error. The chain combines TRBV14 with TRBJ2-7; D is undetermined. The CDR3 covers 14 residues. Germline V gene lookup returns CDR1 SGHDN and CDR2 FVKESK. In DNA form, the CDR3 reads TGTGCCAGCAGCCAGTCAGATATAGCCTACGAGCGGTACTTC. Its translation is CASSQSDIAYERYF.

This sequence joins TRBV2 and TRBJ2-7, with 8 bases aligning to TRBD1. V lost 2 bases to trimming and J lost 1 base; unmatched junction nucleotides: 10. Per the germline V gene, CDR1 is SNHLY and CDR2 is FYNNEI. This CDR3 is 17 amino acids long. Written as DNA, the CDR3 is TGTGCCAGCAGTGAAAGACAGGGGATGGGGTTTTCCTACGAGCAGTACTTC. This sequence encodes CASSERQGMGFSYEQYF.

This clonotype has ten or more counts. The chain combines TRBV7-3 with TRBJ2-1; tentatively, D is TRBD2 (5 bases). Germline values: CDR1 SGHTA, CDR2 FQGTGA. V lost 2 bases to trimming and J lost 2 bases, with 22 bases between them. This CDR3 is built from 19 residues. The CDR3 coding sequence is TGTGCCAGCAGCTTATACCCGGACCCACTAGGTACTACCTACAATGAGCAGTTCTTC. This codes for CASSLYPDPLGTTYNEQFF.

This clonotype was observed at least ten times. The V call is TRBV4-1, the J call TRBJ1-1; no definite D call. Trimming took off 2 bases at V and 1 base at J, with 17 bases between the two ends. Germline loops: CDR1 MGHRA, CDR2 YSYEKL. The CDR3 contains 17 residues. CDR3 nucleotide sequence: TGCGCCAGCAGCCAACAGGCCCCCCTAGGCCAGAACACTGAAGCTTTCTTT. The encoded protein is CASSQQAPLGQNTEAFF.

The V and J genes are TRBV5-1 and TRBJ2-7; possible D gene TRBD1, 5 bases. Per the germline V gene, CDR1 is SGHRS and CDR2 is YFSETQ. The CDR3 covers 15 residues. The germline V and J ends were trimmed by 3 bases and 3 bases, with 16 bases remaining between them. The CDR3 region has the DNA TGCGCCAGCAGCTCCACCCCAGACAGAAGCTACGAGCAGTACTTC. This translates into CASSSTPDRSYEQYF.

The rearrangement uses TRBV7-2 and TRBJ1-2; D is unresolved. Germline loops: CDR1 SGHTA, CDR2 FQGNSA. V was trimmed by 6 bases and J by 8 bases, leaving 10 bases between them. The CDR3 sequence is 11 residues long. CDR3 bases: TGTGCCAGCAGATCAAACCGGGGCTACACCTTC. This encodes CASRSNRGYTF.

This clonotype was observed at least ten times. This chain connects TRBV4-1 to TRBJ2-1; D may be TRBD2 (5 bases). The germline V gene encodes CDR1 MGHRA and CDR2 YSYEKL. The V and J ends lost 6 bases and 8 bases respectively, with 11 bases between them. The CDR3 runs to 12 residues. The CDR3: CASRMDGDEQFF. The CDR3 DNA is TGCGCCAGCAGGATGGACGGGGATGAGCAGTTCTTC.

The chain uses TRBV7-8 and TRBJ2-7; tentatively, D is TRBD1 (5 bases). The CDR3 totals 14 residues. V dropped 3 bases and J dropped 0 bases, with 9 bases sitting between them. Germline CDR1 is SGHVS and CDR2 is FQNEAQ. CDR3 residues: CASSFDSPSYEQYF. As DNA, the CDR3 is TGTGCCAGCAGCTTCGACAGTCCCTCCTACGAGCAGTACTTC.

The chain recombines TRBV24-1 with TRBJ2-1; D might be TRBD1 (6 bases). The germline V and J ends were trimmed by 8 bases and 9 bases, with 13 bases remaining between them. In germline, CDR1 is KGHDR, CDR2 SFDVKD. The CDR3 is made up of 12 amino acids. This CDR3 reads CATNKGVGEQFF. The CDR3 DNA reads as TGTGCCACCAACAAGGGGGTGGGTGAGCAGTTCTTC.

The gene calls are TRBV25-1 and TRBJ2-5, with D possibly matching TRBD1 (5 bases). V lost 0 bases and J lost 5, with 10 bases in between. This CDR3 comprises 14 residues. Per germline, CDR1 MGHDK and CDR2 SYGVNS. In DNA, the CDR3 is TGTGCCAGCAGTGAATACAGGGTCGGGGAGACCCAGTACTTC. Protein sequence: CASSEYRVGETQYF.

This clonotype was picked up one time. No conserved phenylalanine or tryptophan ends this CDR3, so it is likely a read error. Because the CDR3's place on the DNA is in doubt, the DNA is left out and the CDR3 is given as listed by TCRdb. This rearrangement joins TRBV12-1 to TRBJ1-1; the table gives TRBD1 as D, unverified against the DNA. TRBV12-1 is marked as a pseudogene. The CDR3 totals 14 residues, both ends included. CDR3 residues: CASSLDRGLTEAFC.

The chain recombines TRBV24-1 with TRBJ1-5, with D possibly matching TRBD1 (6 bases). V was trimmed by 3 bases and J by 3 bases, leaving 14 bases between them. CDR3 size: 16 residues. Germline assignment: CDR1 KGHDR and CDR2 SFDVKD. The CDR3 is CATSDTPGAHNQPQHF. As DNA, the CDR3 is TGTGCCACCAGTGATACTCCAGGGGCCCACAATCAGCCCCAGCATTTT.

Ten or more counts support this clonotype. The chain uses TRBV7-6 and TRBJ2-5; 8 bases agree with TRBD1. The trim removed 5 bases at V and 2 bases at J, leaving 13 bases unmatched. Per germline, CDR1 SGHVS and CDR2 FNYEAQ. The CDR3 is 17 residues long. The DNA for the CDR3 is TGTGCCAGCAGCGCTAGTCACCGGACAGGGATGCAAGAGACCCAGTACTTC. The encoded protein is CASSASHRTGMQETQYF.